Listed below are T cell receptor beta chains from one sample, sequenced in a study of monozygotic twins with inflammatory bowel disease. Reanalyzing the 5' RACE reads, TCRdb keeps one entry per CDR3 protein, without DNA. The specimen's table records some 190,000 distinct CDR3 sequences. Sequencing used blood. All receptors come from a human donor with ulcerative colitis or Crohn's disease, or a healthy co-twin of an affected twin (not recorded which). Each CDR3 is given with its conserved first and last residue. The order of the fields is CDR3 protein, J gene, V gene.

CDR3aa: CASSPRALYNEKLFF
j_gene: TRBJ1-4
v_gene: TRBV4-1

CDR3aa: CASSPAGGLASYEQYF
j_gene: TRBJ2-7
v_gene: TRBV11-2

CDR3aa: CATGVRSNEQFF
j_gene: TRBJ2-1
v_gene: TRBV10-3

CDR3aa: CAWSEGAGELFF
j_gene: TRBJ2-2
v_gene: TRBV30

CDR3aa: CASTWEGVNQPQHF
j_gene: TRBJ1-5
v_gene: TRBV28

CDR3aa: CSAQASYEQYF
j_gene: TRBJ2-7
v_gene: TRBV29-1

CDR3aa: CSASTSQETQYF
j_gene: TRBJ2-5
v_gene: TRBV29-1

CDR3aa: CASGPGGRDTDTQYF
j_gene: TRBJ2-3
v_gene: TRBV6-1

CDR3aa: CASSLGSSGAAQYF
j_gene: TRBJ2-5
v_gene: TRBV5-1

CDR3aa: CSVGTYNEQFF
j_gene: TRBJ2-1
v_gene: TRBV29-1

CDR3aa: CASAAALGDTQYF
j_gene: TRBJ2-3
v_gene: TRBV7-2

CDR3aa: CASSGVGRASYGYTF
j_gene: TRBJ1-2
v_gene: TRBV2

CDR3aa: CASSGVRYGGDTQYF
j_gene: TRBJ2-3
v_gene: TRBV6-1

CDR3aa: CASSPLPGQGKPNSYNEQFF
j_gene: TRBJ2-1
v_gene: TRBV11-1

CDR3aa: CSVAGTGTSITDTQYF
j_gene: TRBJ2-3
v_gene: TRBV29-1

CDR3aa: CASSYWTSGMSSYNEQFF
j_gene: TRBJ2-1
v_gene: TRBV27

CDR3aa: CASSPGTPNSPLHF
j_gene: TRBJ1-6
v_gene: TRBV5-4

CDR3aa: CSVSEGQTSESTDTQYF
j_gene: TRBJ2-3
v_gene: TRBV29-1

CDR3aa: CGAPSDRARQPQHF
j_gene: TRBJ1-5
v_gene: TRBV20-1

CDR3aa: CASSEQGAYYGYTF
j_gene: TRBJ1-2
v_gene: TRBV3-1

CDR3aa: CASSSLKGDNSPLHF
j_gene: TRBJ1-6
v_gene: TRBV6-5

CDR3aa: CASSPPGGLEGYTF
j_gene: TRBJ1-2
v_gene: TRBV18

CDR3aa: CASSPNREELFF
j_gene: TRBJ1-4
v_gene: TRBV12-3/TRBV12-4

CDR3aa: CASSLSSGAVNTEAFF
j_gene: TRBJ1-1
v_gene: TRBV28

CDR3aa: CASSPDRVRDTQYF
j_gene: TRBJ2-3
v_gene: TRBV18

CDR3aa: CAISESNRQNTEAFF
j_gene: TRBJ1-1
v_gene: TRBV10-3

CDR3aa: CASSQSGDTEAFF
j_gene: TRBJ1-1
v_gene: TRBV18

CDR3aa: CANRRGINQPQHF
j_gene: TRBJ1-5
v_gene: TRBV6-2/TRBV6-3

CDR3aa: CASSEEGGQPQHF
j_gene: TRBJ1-5
v_gene: TRBV2

CDR3aa: CAWSGLTRQGSTGELFF
j_gene: TRBJ2-2
v_gene: TRBV30

CDR3aa: CASSQDGAGGGTDTQYF
j_gene: TRBJ2-3
v_gene: TRBV4-2

CDR3aa: CASSSGVLYEQYF
j_gene: TRBJ2-7
v_gene: TRBV7-6

CDR3aa: CASRPTSWHEQFF
j_gene: TRBJ2-1
v_gene: TRBV6-1

CDR3aa: CASSQQLGTSGYNEQFF
j_gene: TRBJ2-1
v_gene: TRBV4-3

CDR3aa: CASSLAGATYTEAFF
j_gene: TRBJ1-1
v_gene: TRBV5-5

CDR3aa: CASSLTTHYEQYF
j_gene: TRBJ2-7
v_gene: TRBV5-1

CDR3aa: CASSSEQGVKAFF
j_gene: TRBJ1-1
v_gene: TRBV5-1

CDR3aa: CSVRQALGPYEQYF
j_gene: TRBJ2-7
v_gene: TRBV29-1

CDR3aa: CATRPGGWTGELFF
j_gene: TRBJ2-2
v_gene: TRBV28

CDR3aa: CASSRTSGGAHEQFF
j_gene: TRBJ2-1
v_gene: TRBV6-1